The rows below give T cell receptor beta chains drawn from one sample of a study of blood T cell repertoires in COVID-19. The assay was immunoSEQ multiplex PCR, and TCRdb's table has in-frame clones only and misses some. The sample yields fewer than 200,000 clones, 65% to 85% seen once. Source material: peripheral blood. These receptors came from a man between 65 and 80 years old with active or convalescent COVID-19. Each CDR3 is given with its conserved first and last residue. D genes are given only for firm matches. Some rows have no size entry. The others give once, few or many, or a class for an expanded clone.

clone size	V gene	D gene	J gene	CDR3 DNA	CDR3 protein
few	TRBV5-1	TRBD2	TRBJ2-1	TGCGCCAGCAGCCCGGACGGGTACGGGGGGAATGAGCAGTTCTTC	CASSPDGYGGNEQFF
few	TRBV5-1	TRBD1	TRBJ2-2	TGCGCCAGCAGCCCATTGGGGACAGGAGGGACCGGGGAGCTGTTTTTT	CASSPLGTGGTGELFF
NA	TRBV3-1/TRBV3-2	TRBD2	TRBJ2-5	TGTGCCAGCAGCTCACGACTAGCGGGAGAGACCCAGTACTTC	CASSSRLAGETQYF
NA	TRBV7-8	TRBD2	TRBJ2-5	TGTGCCAGCAGCCCCCGGGGGGGTCTGGAGACCCAGTACTTC	CASSPRGGLETQYF
NA	TRBV19	TRBD1	TRBJ1-5	TGTGCCAGTAAGGCCCTCTCCAGGGGGCAGCCCCAGCATTTT	CASKALSRGQPQHF
NA	TRBV7-2	TRBD1	TRBJ1-1	TGTGCCAGCAGCGGGACAGGGGGTCGGAACACTGAAGCTTTCTTT	CASSGTGGRNTEAFF
NA	TRBV5-8	NA	TRBJ1-6	TGTGCCAGCAGCTTGGTGGTCAGCTCCTATAATTCACCCCTCCACTTT	CASSLVVSSYNSPLHF
NA	TRBV27	NA	TRBJ2-1	TGTGCCAGCAGTTCCCCTCGCCGAGGGAACAATGAGCAGTTCTTC	CASSSPRRGNNEQFF
many	TRBV6-5	NA	TRBJ2-6	TGTGCCAGCAGTCCGCAGTTGGCTGGGGCCAACGTCCTGACTTTC	CASSPQLAGANVLTF
NA	TRBV18	TRBD1	TRBJ1-4	TGTGCCAGCTCACCTACACAGGGGCGGAATGAAAAACTGTTTTTT	CASSPTQGRNEKLFF
NA	TRBV18	NA	TRBJ2-1	TGTGCCAGCTCAAGGACTGGCAATGAGCAGTTCTTC	CASSRTGNEQFF
NA	TRBV27	TRBD1	TRBJ1-3	TGTGCCAGCAGTTTAAGGGCTCCCGGGACAGGGGGTTTCTCTGGAAACACCATATATTTT	CASSLRAPGTGGFSGNTIYF
NA	TRBV6-2/TRBV6-3	TRBD2	TRBJ2-1	TGTGCCAGCAGTAGAAGGACTAGCGGGAGAGTGAATGAGCAGTTCTTC	CASSRRTSGRVNEQFF